The sequence of this T cell receptor beta chain was determined in a study of cytomegalovirus exposure and HLA in healthy donors. This CDR3 region has 16 residues. J was trimmed by 8 bases and V by 4 bases; bases with no gene match: 10. The germline CDR1 and CDR2 sequences are SGHRS and YFSETQ. Use of 60 Vbeta and 13 Jbeta primers characterized the PCR. Sequencing was performed with immunoSEQ multiplex PCR; in TCRdb, only in-frame clones are kept and a portion is missing. The sample lists 150,000 to 180,000 clones; 75% were seen once. Sequenced input: PBMCs. The gene calls are TRBV5-1 and TRBJ2-2, with 11 bases that match TRBD2. This sequence originates from a man between 18 and 35 years old in good health and CMV-seronegative. Here the CDR3 DNA reads TGCGCCAGCAGCACTCTAGCGGGAGGCGGTGGAGGGGAGCTGTTTTTT. Translation gives CASSTLAGGGGGELFF.